This entry features one TCR beta chain sequence. Antigen unknown. Germline CDR1 is SGHRS and CDR2 is YFSETQ. This CDR3 comprises 14 residues. V dropped 4 bases and J dropped 2 bases, with 12 bases sitting between them. Sequenced by immunoSEQ multiplex PCR; TCRdb stores in-frame clones only, minus some. The table lists more than 140,000 clones, approximately 90% of them singletons. This entry comes from a study of T cell responses to AZD1222 COVID-19 vaccine. Study conclusions and caveats: Samples come after the peak T cell response, not at day 14. Compared with day 0, the breadth and depth of the Spike-specific TCR repertoire rose significantly after two doses of AZD1222.

The receptor comes from an adult in good health. The chain carries TRBV5-1 and TRBJ1-1; perhaps TRBD1 as D (5 bases). Material: peripheral blood, obtained on day 0 of AZD1222 vaccination. The CDR3 sequence: CASSRGLTNTEAFF. The CDR3 bases are TGCGCCAGCAGCAGGGGACTAACAAACACTGAAGCTTTCTTT.